This TCR beta chain was captured in a study of patients and donors after allogeneic stem cell transplantation. This CDR3 is built from 15 residues. V lost 6 bases, J lost 6 bases, and 7 bases stayed unmatched. Germline V gene lookup returns CDR1 ENHRY and CDR2 SYGVKD. This clonotype was observed many times. TCRdb ran MiXCR on the RT-PCR reads and lists one entry per CDR3 protein. The sample consists of a few hundred thousand distinct CDR3 sequences, 13% to 15% of them appearing once. The TCR was taken from a human donor who was either an allogeneic HSCT recipient or a stem cell or donor lymphocyte infusion donor (not recorded which). It is not recorded whose cells these are; they may come from a transplant donor. The chain links TRBV10-3 to TRBJ2-1; 11 bases fit TRBD2. Sequenced sample: blood, either unsorted or a sorted T cell fraction (not recorded which). CDR3 coding DNA: TGTGCCATCAGCCAACTAGCGGGAGATAGCAATGAGCAGTTCTTC. This sequence encodes CAISQLAGDSNEQFF.